Detailed here is one T cell receptor (beta chain). Its antigen is not identified. A read error may account for a junction end that differs from germline. This sample was taken from a study of glioma-infiltrating T cells. Study findings and constraints: Signature shared blood CDR3 motifs were enriched in low-divergence and depleted in high-divergence patients. Tissue-blood divergence was below expectation in non-neoplastic patients, above in gliomas.

This CDR3 contains 16 residues. Germline V gene sequence: CDR1 MGHRA, CDR2 YSYEKL. The iRepertoire nested amplicon-rescue multiplex PCR amplified TCR alpha and beta CDR3s from RNA. In TCRdb, the multiplex PCR reads were re-called with MiXCR into one record per CDR3 protein. Of roughly 350,000 distinct CDR3 sequences in the sample, around 38% were seen once. The sequence was obtained from a human donor with low-grade glioma or glioblastoma, undergoing nonglioma brain surgery, or in good health (not recorded which). Input material: glioma tissue, nonneoplastic brain tissue, or PBMCs (not recorded which). The rearrangement joins TRBV4-1 to TRBJ2-3; 8 bases map to TRBD2. The CDR3 coding sequence is TGCGCCACCAGCCACCCAGCGGGAGATCCCACAGATACGCAGTATTTT. Translation gives CATSHPAGDPTDTQYF.